This T cell receptor (beta chain) was captured by sequencing in a study of cytomegalovirus exposure and HLA in healthy donors. Study outcomes and limitations: In a later analysis, V- and J-gene trimming of beta chains associated with a DCLRE1C missense variant, replicated independently.

A note on this clone: Its antigen is unidentified.

Vbeta (60) and Jbeta (13) primers were used in the PCR. Data came from immunoSEQ multiplex PCR; TCRdb stores just in-frame clones and leaves some out. Among approximately 32,000 clones listed, 70% to 85% were seen once. V was trimmed by 7 bases and J by 7 bases, leaving 23 bases between them. The germline V gene has CDR1 LNHDA and CDR2 SQIVND (reference sequence). The CDR3 contains 16 residues. Healthy bone marrow donors made up the donors. This TCR derives from a woman aged 18 to 35 in good health and CMV-seronegative. Input material: PBMCs. The V and J genes are TRBV19 and TRBJ1-5; no definite D call. The CDR3 coding sequence is TGTGCCAGTATCGATCGGGGTGGGATAGTGAACCAGCCCCAGCATTTT. This encodes CASIDRGGIVNQPQHF.